Following are 19 T cell receptor beta chains from one sample sequenced in a study of identical twins. TCRdb reanalysed the 5' RACE reads using MiXCR and keeps one entry per CDR3 protein. The sample records fewer than 650,000 distinct CDR3 sequences, roughly 7.2% being singletons. These records were also assigned to another study, of yellow fever vaccine responses in identical twins.

The sample consisted of PBMCs. All receptors derive from a woman under 30 in good health.

This clonotype was counted only a few times. The genes are TRBV28 and TRBJ1-5; TRBD1 matches at 8 bases. CDR3 length: 15 residues. The V and J ends lost 3 bases and 7 bases, in that order; junction bases with no gene match: 8. Germline V gene data show CDR1 as MDHEN and CDR2 as SYDVKM. CDR3 residues: CASSLPTGDNQPQHF. CDR3 nucleotide sequence: TGTGCCAGCAGTTTGCCGACAGGGGATAACCAGCCCCAGCATTTT.

The chain uses TRBV29-1 and TRBJ2-2; a weak D match, TRBD2 (7 bases). CDR1 and CDR2 (germline): SQVTM, ANQGSEA. The CDR3 loop spans 16 amino acids. V was clipped by 3 bases and J by 0 bases, with 14 bases between them. CDR3 sequence: CSVESWGGANTGELFF. CDR3 bases: TGCAGCGTTGAGAGCTGGGGGGGCGCGAACACCGGGGAGCTGTTTTTT.

The chain employs TRBV6-2 or TRBV6-3 and TRBJ2-3, with a possible D match to TRBD1 (6 bases). Germline V lookup: CDR1 MNHEY, CDR2 SVGEGT. Trimming shortened V by 3 bases and J by 11 bases, and 12 bases separated the two germline ends. The CDR3 is 12 amino acids. In nucleotides, the CDR3 is TGTGCCAGCAGTTATGGGGGCCGTAAGCAGTATTTT. This codes for CASSYGGRKQYF.

The table lists this clonotype with a few counts. This chain uses TRBV7-9 with TRBJ2-2, with D maybe TRBD2 (6 bases). Germline V gene sequence: CDR1 SEHNR, CDR2 FQNEAQ (reference sequence). This CDR3 has 16 amino acids. The V and J ends lost 0 bases and 2 bases respectively, with 10 bases between them. DNA of the CDR3: TGTGCCAGCAGCTTAGCGGAGGGCTATAACACCGGGGAGCTGTTTTTT. Translated, it gives CASSLAEGYNTGELFF.

The chain couples TRBV28 to TRBJ2-3; no firm D call. The ends were cut back, 4 bases at V and 0 bases at J, with 11 bases in the middle. Germline CDR1 reads MDHEN; CDR2 reads SYDVKM. The CDR3 has 15 residues. The CDR3 DNA sequence: TGTGCCAGCAGTTCCGATTTCCCTAGCACAGATACGCAGTATTTT. Protein sequence: CASSSDFPSTDTQYF. The whole variable domain, filled in from reference TRBV28 and TRBJ2-3, reads DVKVTQSSRYLVKRTGEKVFLECVQDMDHENMFWYRQDPGLGLRLIYFSYDVKMKEKGDIPEGYSVSREKKERFSLILESASTNQTSMYLCASSSDFPSTDTQYFGPGTRLTVL.

The V gene is TRBV9, the J gene TRBJ2-1; D is possibly TRBD1 (7 bases). Trimming cost V 2 bases and J 4 bases, with 10 bases left between them. Per the germline V gene, CDR1 is SGDLS and CDR2 is YYNGEE. This CDR3 is 14 amino acids long. The CDR3 is CASSVQGGYNEQFF. CDR3 DNA sequence: TGTGCCAGCAGCGTTCAGGGGGGATACAATGAGCAGTTCTTC.

This clonotype showed up many times. The chain joins TRBV7-8 to TRBJ1-5; D not certain. The germline gives CDR1 SGHVS, CDR2 FQNEAQ. CDR3 length equals 14 residues. Trimming left V 1 base short and J 0 bases short, with 4 bases between. CDR3 nucleotide sequence: TGTGCCAGCAGCTTAGAGGCTAGCAATCAGCCCCAGCATTTT. Translated: CASSLEASNQPQHF.

This clonotype occurred many times. This rearrangement joins TRBV5-1 to TRBJ2-7, with 10 nucleotides matching TRBD1. V dropped 2 bases and J dropped 3; count of bases not matched to a gene: 2. Looked up from germline, CDR1 is SGHRS and CDR2 is YFSETQ. This CDR3 has 14 amino acids. CDR3 DNA sequence: TGCGCCAGCAGCTTCGGACAGGGGGGCTACGAGCAGTACTTC. Its protein is CASSFGQGGYEQYF.

This clonotype was observed many times. V gene TRBV4-1 combines with J gene TRBJ2-1, with no clear D. Germline assignment: CDR1 MGHRA and CDR2 YSYEKL. Trimming pared 4 bases from V and 0 bases from J, leaving 10 bases between. The CDR3 totals 15 residues. Written as DNA, the CDR3 is TGCGCCAGCAGCCGTGTTGTTGACTCCTACAATGAGCAGTTCTTC. It encodes CASSRVVDSYNEQFF.

This chain uses TRBV5-1 with TRBJ2-1; 10 nucleotides line up with TRBD1. Germline V gene data show CDR1 as SGHRS and CDR2 as YFSETQ. With V trimmed by 0 bases and J by 1 base, 7 bases remained unmatched. The CDR3 contains 18 residues. CDR3 in DNA: TGCGCCAGCAGCTTGGGCCTTCGACAGGGGGCGTCCTACAATGAGCAGTTCTTC. Its translation: CASSLGLRQGASYNEQFF.

This clonotype was seen ten or more times. The chain carries TRBV28 and TRBJ2-7; 7 nucleotides align to TRBD1. Germline CDR1 reads MDHEN; CDR2 reads SYDVKM. The CDR3 sequence is 13 residues long. The J segment lost 7 bases and the V segment lost 4 bases, leaving 7 bases of the junction unmatched. CDR3 sequence: CASSSPPRGEQYF. Written as DNA, the CDR3 is TGTGCCAGCAGTTCCCCCCCCAGGGGGGAGCAGTACTTC.

This clonotype was recorded many times. J is TRBJ2-7 and V is TRBV29-1; a weak D match, TRBD2 (5 bases). Trimming left V 4 bases short and J 3 bases short, with 10 bases between. There are 12 residues in the CDR3. Germline lookup yields CDR1 SQVTM and CDR2 ANQGSEA. DNA of the CDR3: TGCAGCGTTGCCGAGGCGGGCTACGAGCAGTACGTC. It yields the protein CSVAEAGYEQYV.

This clonotype showed up just a few times. This chain uses TRBV24-1 with TRBJ1-2, with TRBD1 matching over 7 bases. The trim removed 5 bases at V and 4 bases at J, leaving 9 bases unmatched. Germline loops: CDR1 KGHDR, CDR2 SFDVKD. CDR3 length equals 15 residues. CDR3 sequence (DNA): TGTGCCACCAGTGCCCAGACAGGGTTGGGCTATGGCTACACCTTC. This translates into CATSAQTGLGYGYTF.

J is TRBJ2-7 and V is TRBV29-1, with 9 bases aligning to TRBD1. Unmatched junction bases numbered 3, after V lost 4 bases and J lost 2 bases. This CDR3 contains 13 residues. Germline V gene lookup returns CDR1 SQVTM and CDR2 ANQGSEA. CDR3 protein: CSVARDRAYEQYF. In DNA, the CDR3 is TGCAGCGTTGCCCGGGACAGGGCCTACGAGCAGTACTTC.

This clonotype was observed at least ten times. This chain joins TRBV12-3 or TRBV12-4 and TRBJ1-1; the D gene is possibly TRBD1 (6 bases). V lost 7 bases to trimming and J lost 1 base, with 16 bases between them. The CDR3 totals 15 residues. The CDR3 loop is CASTLTEGENTEAFF. The CDR3 bases are TGTGCCAGCACCTTGACCGAGGGGGAGAACACTGAAGCTTTCTTT.

The sample holds a few counts of this clonotype. V usage is TRBV5-1 and J usage is TRBJ2-7; TRBD1 matches at 9 bases. The junction had 5 bases not matched to a gene; V was cut back by 1 base and J by 3 bases. From germline, CDR1 is SGHRS and CDR2 YFSETQ. This CDR3 spans 15 amino acids. This CDR3 reads CASSLPRDRDYEQYF. The CDR3 nucleotides are TGCGCCAGCAGCTTGCCCCGGGACAGGGACTACGAGCAGTACTTC.

In its sample, this clonotype was seen a few times. The gene calls are TRBV29-1 and TRBJ1-1; D may be TRBD1 (6 bases). Per germline, CDR1 SQVTM and CDR2 ANQGSEA. The CDR3 sequence is 11 residues long. V was pared by 5 bases and J by 11 bases, with 15 bases between. The CDR3 reads CSVTSEGDAFF. For the CDR3, the DNA is TGCAGCGTTACTTCTGAGGGGGACGCTTTCTTT.

This clonotype came up many times. The chain combines TRBV29-1 with TRBJ1-1; D gene uncertain. CDR1 is SQVTM and CDR2 is ANQGSEA in the germline V gene. There are 13 residues in the CDR3. V shed 1 base and J shed 0 bases, with 6 bases lying between them. CDR3 in amino acids: CSVEAAVNTEAFF. Written as DNA, the CDR3 is TGCAGCGTTGAAGCCGCGGTGAACACTGAAGCTTTCTTT. Full variable domain (rest looked up from reference TRBV29-1 and TRBJ1-1): SAVISQKPSRDICQRGTSLTIQCQVDSQVTMMFWYRQQPGQSLTLIATANQGSEATYESGFVIDKFPISRPNLTFSTLTVSNMSPEDSSIYLCSVEAAVNTEAFFGQGTRLTVV.

V and J are TRBV10-3 and TRBJ2-3, with D possibly called TRBD1 or TRBD2 (5 bases each). This CDR3 has 15 residues. The germline V gene encodes CDR1 ENHRY and CDR2 SYGVKD. The V and J ends lost 6 bases and 2 bases respectively, with 15 bases between them. The DNA for the CDR3 is TGTGCCATCAGGAGCCATCAGGGAGACACAGATACGCAGTATTTT. This gives the protein CAIRSHQGDTDTQYF.